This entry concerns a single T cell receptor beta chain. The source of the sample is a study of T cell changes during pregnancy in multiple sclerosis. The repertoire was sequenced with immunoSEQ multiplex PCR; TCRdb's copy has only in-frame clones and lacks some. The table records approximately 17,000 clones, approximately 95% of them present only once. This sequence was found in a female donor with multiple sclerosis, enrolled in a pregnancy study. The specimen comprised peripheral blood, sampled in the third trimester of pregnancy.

CDR3 DNA sequence: TGCGCCAGCACATCTGGAAACACCATATATTTT. Translation: CASTSGNTIYF. The chain links TRBV23-1 to TRBJ1-3; no definite D call. TRBV23-1 is an ORF, and what it does is uncertain. The ends were cut back, 7 bases at V and 1 base at J, with 2 bases in the middle. The length of the CDR3 is 11 residues.